This T cell receptor beta chain was profiled in a study of CD8+CD57+ T cells in acquired aplastic anemia. The wider study: Sorted CD4+ and CD8+ cells yielded 2.5 to 3.5 ug of DNA on average. Whole-study results and caveats: Roughly 31 CD8+ CDR3 sequences occurred in both the patients and the controls.

To note about this clonotype: Its specificity is not known.

Genomic DNA served as template for TCR beta VDJ and CDR3 profiling. TCRdb itself ran the reads through MiXCR, one entry per CDR3 protein. The repertoire includes roughly 160,000 distinct CDR3 sequences, around 50% of them detected once, and approximately 3% sits in the top ten. Before being chosen for sequencing, patients had shown CD8+CD57+ cell expansion by flow cytometry. Patients, without exception, had severe acquired aplastic anemia. No therapy was given to patients before blood sampling. Germline V CDR1 and CDR2: SGHRS, YFSETQ. The V end was cut by 2 bases, the J end by 5 bases, with 13 bases between. This CDR3 contains 14 residues.

The chain couples TRBV5-1 to TRBJ2-5; possible D gene TRBD2, 6 bases. The sequenced sample consisted of sorted CD4+, CD8+, or CD8+CD57+ T cells (not recorded which) from PBMCs. This receptor was obtained from a human donor with aplastic anemia. The CDR3 loop is CASSFRDSTETQYF. The CDR3, as DNA: TGCGCCAGCAGCTTTAGGGACTCCACCGAGACCCAGTACTTC.